This T cell receptor beta chain was observed in a study of T-cell memory formation after mild COVID-19. Study-wide results and caveats: The study found balanced CD4/CD8 in clones contracting day 15 to 85 and a CD4+ lean in later expanders. There was no confirmation that second-wave clones peaking on day 37 were SARS-CoV-2 specific.

V was pared by 2 bases and J by 2 bases, with 16 bases between. The V gene's germline CDR1 is SGHVS and CDR2 FQNEAQ. The CDR3 sequence is 16 residues long. About this clonotype itself: The antigen is undetermined.

TCRdb called the 5' RACE reads again in MiXCR, with one record for every CDR3 protein. The sample lists about 250,000 distinct CDR3 sequences, 15% occurring once. The rearrangement joins TRBV7-8 to TRBJ2-7; D unresolved. This clonotype originated in an adult woman who had mild COVID-19 (a few samples of this study predate the infection). Cell type and time point are not known. The sequenced material came from PBMCs or a T cell subset sorted from them (not recorded which). The CDR3 reads CASSLRSVGGAYEQYF. As DNA, the CDR3 is TGTGCCAGCAGCTTAAGGAGTGTGGGCGGCGCCTACGAGCAGTACTTC.